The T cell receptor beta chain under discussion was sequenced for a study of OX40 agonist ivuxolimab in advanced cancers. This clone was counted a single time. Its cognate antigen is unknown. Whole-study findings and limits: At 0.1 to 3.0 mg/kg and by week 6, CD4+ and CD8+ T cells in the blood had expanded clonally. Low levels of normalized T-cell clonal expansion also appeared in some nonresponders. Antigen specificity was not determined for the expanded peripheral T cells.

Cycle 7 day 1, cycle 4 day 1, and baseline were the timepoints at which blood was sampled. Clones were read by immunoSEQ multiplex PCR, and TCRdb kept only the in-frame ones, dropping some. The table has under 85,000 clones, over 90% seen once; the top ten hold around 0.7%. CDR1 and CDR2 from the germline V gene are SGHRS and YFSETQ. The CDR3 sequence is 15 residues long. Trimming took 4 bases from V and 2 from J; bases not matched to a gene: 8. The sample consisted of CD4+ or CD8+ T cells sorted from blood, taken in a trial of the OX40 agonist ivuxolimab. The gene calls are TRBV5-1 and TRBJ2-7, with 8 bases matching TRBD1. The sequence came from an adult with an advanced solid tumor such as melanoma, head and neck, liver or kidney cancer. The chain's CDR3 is CASSLTLTGAYEQYF. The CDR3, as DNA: TGCGCCAGCAGCCTCACCCTGACAGGGGCCTACGAGCAGTACTTC.